This TCR beta chain was sequenced during a study of T cell responses to AZD1222 COVID-19 vaccine. Study-level results: Nearly half of spike-specific TCRs reportedly target variant regions that are unmutated in the B.1.351 and B.1.1.7 variants. CD4 TCRs linked to vaccination spanned spike, dominating at 160-218 and 743-854. Clonal diversity was possibly underestimated; the donors were predominantly white British and more often female. Sampling that yielded the repertoires occurred only after the peak T cell response.

Repertoires were generated with immunoSEQ multiplex PCR, while TCRdb's copy carries only in-frame clones and drops some. The data show some 85,000 clones, about nine tenths seen once. Points on this clone: What it binds is unknown.

Sample: peripheral blood, taken on day 0 of AZD1222 vaccination. The receptor comes from an adult in good health.

The CDR3 loop is CASSLARVGTGIVDEQFF. Written as DNA, the CDR3 is TGTGCCAGCAGCTTAGCGCGAGTCGGGACAGGGATCGTAGATGAGCAGTTCTTC. The rearrangement uses TRBV7-2 and TRBJ2-1; 9 nucleotides line up with TRBD1. J gave up 8 bases and V 0 bases, and 14 bases lay outside the gene matches. Germline V lookup: CDR1 SGHTA, CDR2 FQGNSA. This CDR3 region has 18 residues.